The 5 T cell receptor beta chains reported below all come from one sample, sequenced in a study of T cell responses to AZD1222 COVID-19 vaccine (dated by TCRdb to the early 2020s). Libraries came from the immunoSEQ multiplex PCR assay. Entries here come from immuneACCESS through TCRdb and include only in-frame sequences with V and J called. Some clones fail to appear in such tables; in the studies checked, an unresolved V gene covers under half of the shortfall, and the cause of the remainder is unknown. Recorded for this sample are 75,000 to 90,000 clones; 92% of them occurred a single time. The ten largest make up roughly 4.5% of the sample. Interpreted using the paper, the time point label stands for: about 28 days (+/-7) after the second vaccine dose. The material sequenced was peripheral blood, taken 28 days after the second AZD1222 dose. These receptors were taken from an adult who received the AZD1222 COVID-19 vaccine.

The rearrangement links TRBV15 to TRBJ2-7; 8 bases line up with TRBD1. J gave up 3 bases and V 0 bases, and 7 bases lay outside the gene matches. Germline V gene lookup returns CDR1 LNHNV and CDR2 YYDKDF (reference sequence). The CDR3 has 16 amino acids. The CDR3 DNA reads TGTGCCACCAGCAGAGATCGGTTAGGGACAGGCTACGAGCAGTACTTC. It translates to CATSRDRLGTGYEQYF.

V and J are TRBV6-1 and TRBJ2-3; 9 bases line up with TRBD2. This CDR3 region has 17 residues. V was pared by 2 bases and J by 5 bases, with 11 bases of the junction left unmatched. Germline values: CDR1 MNHNS, CDR2 SASEGT. CDR3 sequence (DNA): TGTGCCAGCAGTGAATCAAGCGGGAGGCCCCTGGGAGATACGCAGTATTTT. It codes for CASSESSGRPLGDTQYF.

The V call is TRBV5-1, the J call TRBJ2-3; 8 bases line up with TRBD2. The CDR3 spans 15 residues. J lost 4 bases, V lost 2 bases, and 6 bases had no gene match. Germline V gene lookup returns CDR1 SGHRS and CDR2 YFSETQ. The CDR3 nucleotides read TGCGCCAGCAGCTTCAACGGGAGGGAATCAGATACGCAGTATTTT. Translating it yields CASSFNGRESDTQYF. Based on the CDR3 plus reference TRBV5-1 and TRBJ2-3, the full variable domain is KAGVTQTPRYLIKTRGQQVTLSCSPISGHRSVSWYQQTPGQGLQFLFEYFSETQRNKGNFPGRFSGRQFSNSRSEMNVSTLELGDSALYLCASSFNGRESDTQYFGPGTRLTVL.

This clone has only one observation. The CDR3 protein is CASSIGTGEYEQYF. The CDR3 nucleotides read TGTGCCAGTAGTATAGGGACAGGGGAGTACGAGCAGTACTTC. The rearrangement links TRBV19 to TRBJ2-7; 9 nucleotides match TRBD1. V was clipped by 1 base and J by 4 bases; unmatched bases: 2. Germline V gene sequence: CDR1 LNHDA, CDR2 SQIVND (reference sequence). The CDR3 length is 14 residues.

V usage is TRBV5-6 and J usage is TRBJ1-2, with D unclear. Germline V lookup: CDR1 SGHDT, CDR2 YYEEEE. The V end was cut by 6 bases, the J end by 7 bases, with 13 bases between. The CDR3 length is 12 residues. CDR3 DNA sequence: TGTGCCAGCATCGGTCCGGGTATTGGCTACACCTTC. This codes for CASIGPGIGYTF.